The 22 T cell receptor beta chains presented below share a single source sample, sequenced in a study of cytomegalovirus exposure and HLA in healthy donors. The study ran its PCR with 60 Vbeta and 13 Jbeta primers. Produced via immunoSEQ multiplex PCR; TCRdb's table is partial and in-frame only. The sample lists about 130,000 clones, 75% to 85% occurring once. Sequencing used PBMCs. These receptors were obtained from a male donor in good health and CMV-seronegative.

This clone is labeled as medium-sized. Its ends do not fully match the called genes, so a read error is possible. This chain joins TRBV7-9 and TRBJ1-1; the D is unclear. The CDR3 loop spans 13 amino acids. Germline CDR1 is SEHNR and CDR2 is FQNEAQ (reference sequence). The CDR3 spells CASSRPLSLILVF. CDR3 bases: TGTGCCAGCAGCCGTCCTTTATCCCTGATCCTAGTCTTT. The whole variable domain, remainder taken from reference TRBV7-9 and TRBJ1-1, is DTGVSQNPRHKITKRGQNVTFRCDPISEHNRLYWYRQTLGQGPEFLTYFQNEAQLEKSRLLSDRFSAERPKGSFSTLEIQRTEQGDSAMYLCASSRPLSLILVFGQGTRLTVV.

The CDR3 DNA reads as TGTGCCAGCTCACCACCAGGGGATGCTGAAAAACTGTTTTTT. Its protein product is CASSPPGDAEKLFF. V and J are TRBV18 and TRBJ1-4; perhaps TRBD1 as D (5 bases). V dropped 0 bases and J dropped 7 bases, with 9 bases sitting between them. Germline-derived CDR1 and CDR2 are KGHSH and LQKENI. The CDR3 has 14 amino acids.

This clone occurred once. The J gene is TRBJ2-5, the V gene TRBV28, with TRBD1 matching 8 bases. This CDR3 has 18 amino acids. V shed 3 bases, J shed 3 bases, and the junction held 15 bases outside the gene matches. Germline V CDR1 and CDR2: MDHEN, SYDVKM. The CDR3 bases are TGTGCCAGCAGTTTGTCCAGGGCAGGGGGCTTAGTCGAAGAGACCCAGTACTTC. It yields the protein CASSLSRAGGLVEETQYF.

V usage is TRBV30 and J usage is TRBJ1-6, with TRBD1 as a possible D gene (5 bases). The germline V gene encodes CDR1 GTSNPN and CDR2 SVGIG (reference sequence). CDR3 length: 17 amino acids. Deletions cut 3 bases from V and 5 bases from J, with 20 bases between. The DNA for the CDR3 is TGTGCCTGGAGCCCAAGTCCGGGGGTTTCTCATAATTCACCCCTCCACTTT. Translation: CAWSPSPGVSHNSPLHF.

V and J are TRBV5-1 and TRBJ1-4; no clear D. Germline assignment: CDR1 SGHRS and CDR2 YFSETQ. This CDR3 spans 15 amino acids. The ends were cut back, 0 bases at V and 6 bases at J, with 12 bases in the middle. The chain's CDR3 is CASSLASLGDEKLFF. The CDR3 nucleotides are TGCGCCAGCAGCTTGGCGTCTCTGGGAGATGAAAAACTGTTTTTT.

The V call is TRBV9, the J call TRBJ2-7, with TRBD1 matching over 8 bases. From germline, CDR1 is SGDLS and CDR2 YYNGEE. This CDR3 region has 14 residues. The V and J ends lost 4 bases and 3 bases, in that order; junction bases with no gene match: 6. The CDR3 nucleotides read TGTGCCAGCAGCCCCCGGGACAGGAACTACGAGCAGTACTTC. The encoded protein is CASSPRDRNYEQYF.

The chain carries TRBV9 and TRBJ2-7, with 7 bases matching TRBD1. The trim removed 3 bases at V and 6 bases at J, leaving 6 bases unmatched. This CDR3 has 13 residues. The germline gives CDR1 SGDLS, CDR2 YYNGEE. The CDR3 nucleotides read TGTGCCAGCAGCGCCGGGACAGTTGGCGAGCAGTACTTC. Its protein product is CASSAGTVGEQYF. Complete variable domain (other parts from reference TRBV9 and TRBJ2-7): DSGVTQTPKHLITATGQRVTLRCSPRSGDLSVYWYQQSLDQGLQFLIQYYNGEERAKGNILERFSAQQFPDLHSELNLSSLELGDSALYFCASSAGTVGEQYFGPGTRLTVT.

The chain joins TRBV5-6 to TRBJ2-1; D unclear. In germline, CDR1 is SGHDT, CDR2 YYEEEE. This CDR3 has 17 residues. Between the trimmed V and J ends, which lost 0 bases and 1 base, there was a span of 14 bases. The CDR3 sequence: CASSLGGASRSYNEQFF. The CDR3 nucleotides are TGTGCCAGCAGCTTGGGAGGAGCTTCAAGGTCCTACAATGAGCAGTTCTTC.

This clone occurred once. The V call is TRBV2, the J call TRBJ1-1; 9 bases agree with TRBD1. The V gene's germline CDR1 is SNHLY and CDR2 FYNNEI. The length of the CDR3 is 14 residues. After removal of 8 bases from V and 3 bases from J, the junction contained 7 bases not matched to a gene. The CDR3 sequence: CASGRTGEDTEAFF. The CDR3 DNA reads TGTGCCAGCGGACGGACAGGGGAGGACACTGAAGCTTTCTTT.

Written as DNA, the CDR3 is TGCGCCAGCAGCTTAACTATAAGGGGACACGATAATTCACCCCTCCACTTT. Translated, it gives CASSLTIRGHDNSPLHF. The rearrangement joins TRBV5-1 to TRBJ1-6; D may be TRBD1 (6 bases). V was pared by 2 bases and J by 5 bases, with 17 bases between. The CDR3 runs 17 residues. The germline gives CDR1 SGHRS, CDR2 YFSETQ.

As DNA, the CDR3 is TGCGCCAGCGGTTCCCGAGGAGGGGCGCAAGAGACCCAGTACTTC. The encoded protein is CASGSRGGAQETQYF. V and J are TRBV5-1 and TRBJ2-5; D possibly corresponds to TRBD2 (6 bases). CDR1 is SGHRS and CDR2 is YFSETQ in the germline V gene. CDR3 length: 15 amino acids. V shed 7 bases and J shed 2 bases, with 18 bases lying between them.

J is TRBJ2-3 and V is TRBV9; 11 bases are a match to TRBD2. V was pared by 0 bases and J by 6 bases, with 6 bases of the junction left unmatched. This CDR3 is built from 16 residues. Per the germline V gene, CDR1 is SGDLS and CDR2 is YYNGEE. CDR3 coding DNA: TGTGCCAGCAGCGTAGAATTAGCGGGGGGGCTGGATACGCAGTATTTT. Encoded protein: CASSVELAGGLDTQYF.

The rearrangement uses TRBV29-1 and TRBJ1-1; 7 nucleotides line up with TRBD1. Germline V gene lookup returns CDR1 SQVTM and CDR2 ANQGSEA. The J segment lost 0 bases and the V segment lost 7 bases, leaving 5 bases of the junction unmatched. This CDR3 has 13 residues. The CDR3: CSASGGLNTEAFF. Written as DNA, the CDR3 is TGCAGCGCCTCAGGGGGGCTGAACACTGAAGCTTTCTTT.

This clone was counted between two and nine times. The CDR3 DNA is TGCGCCAGCAGCCAAGATCCTAACCAGGGGGGAGGAACTGAAGCTTTCTTT. This gives the protein CASSQDPNQGGGTEAFF. The chain employs TRBV4-3 and TRBJ1-1, with TRBD1 identical over 7 bases. The germline V gene has CDR1 LGHNA and CDR2 YSLEER. This CDR3 is 17 amino acids long. Trimming removed 0 bases from V and 5 bases from J; junction bases left unmatched: 12.

This CDR3 reads CVRSREGQFFSYEQYF. CDR3 nucleotide sequence: TGTGTCAGAAGCCGTGAGGGACAGTTCTTCTCCTACGAGCAGTACTTC. The chain recombines TRBV7-5 with TRBJ2-7; the D call of TRBD1 is as the table states it, not checked on the DNA. TRBV7-5 is annotated as a pseudogene. The CDR3 runs to 16 residues.

The chain combines TRBV6-5 with TRBJ2-3; 9 positions agree with TRBD1. V was clipped by 0 bases and J by 3 bases; unmatched bases: 4. Germline CDR1 is MNHEY and CDR2 is SVGAGI. The CDR3 runs 16 residues. For the CDR3, the DNA is TGTGCCAGCAGTTACTCGGACAGGGGTTTGACAGATACGCAGTATTTT. It translates to CASSYSDRGLTDTQYF.

The gene calls are TRBV29-1 and TRBJ1-2; possible D gene TRBD1, 6 bases. CDR3 length: 16 residues. Trimming took off 3 bases at V and 0 bases at J, with 17 bases between the two ends. Germline-derived CDR1 and CDR2 are SQVTM and ANQGSEA. The chain's CDR3 is CSVEGDISLANYGYTF. CDR3 in DNA: TGCAGCGTTGAGGGGGACATTTCATTAGCTAACTATGGCTACACCTTC.

The chain recombines TRBV5-6 with TRBJ2-3; no clear D. Trimming shortened V by 6 bases and J by 0 bases, and 8 bases separated the two germline ends. This CDR3 contains 13 residues. Germline CDR1 reads SGHDT; CDR2 reads YYEEEE. In DNA, the CDR3 is TGTGCCAGCACCCTATCAAGCACAGATACGCAGTATTTT. This encodes CASTLSSTDTQYF.

The rearrangement joins TRBV2 to TRBJ2-7; tentatively, D is TRBD2 (6 bases). V lost 8 bases and J lost 3, with 14 bases in between. This CDR3 is 13 amino acids long. Germline-derived CDR1 and CDR2 are SNHLY and FYNNEI. The CDR3: CASDGGVVYEQYF. In nucleotides, the CDR3 is TGTGCCAGCGACGGAGGGGTGGTCTACGAGCAGTACTTC.

The V and J genes are TRBV10-1 and TRBJ2-1, with 10 bases lining up with TRBD2. This CDR3 is built from 12 residues. Trimming took 8 bases from V and 9 from J; bases not matched to a gene: 4. Germline CDR1 reads WNHNN; CDR2 reads SYGVQD (reference sequence). The DNA for the CDR3 is TGCGCCAGCGGGACTAGCGTAAGTGAGCAGTTCTTC. Translated, it gives CASGTSVSEQFF.

Note on this clone: Mismatch with germline at one junction end may stem from a read error. The chain employs TRBV7-9 and TRBJ2-4; 8 nucleotides agree with TRBD1. The CDR3 spans 17 residues. Germline assignment: CDR1 SEHNR and CDR2 FQNEAQ (reference sequence). CDR3 in DNA: TGTGCCAGCAGCTTACCTAAAGGGACAGGAGCCAAAAACAGTCAGTACTTC. Translated: CASSLPKGTGAKNSQYF.

The chain recombines TRBV5-1 with TRBJ2-1, with D possibly being TRBD2 (5 bases). The CDR3 is 16 residues long. Germline loops: CDR1 SGHRS, CDR2 YFSETQ. V was pared by 1 base and J by 0 bases, with 11 bases between. CDR3 amino acids: CASSLRSGSSYNEQFF. CDR3 sequence (DNA): TGCGCCAGCAGCTTGCGAAGCGGCAGCTCCTACAATGAGCAGTTCTTC.